This T cell receptor (beta chain) was captured in a study of blood T cell repertoires in COVID-19. Overall study context: Samples of COVID-19 (acute and convalescent) were obtained from the United States, Italy and Spain. T cells, B-cell-depleted T cells, or PBMCs supplied cDNA or gDNA.

The CDR3 length is 13 residues. Germline-derived CDR1 and CDR2 are SGHTA and FQGNSA. Trimming left V 4 bases short and J 10 bases short, with 11 bases between. The data were produced by immunoSEQ multiplex PCR, yet TCRdb's version contains in-frame clones alone and is incomplete. This sample yields about 99,000 clones, of which around 79% are seen a single time; less than 20% belongs to the top ten. This TCR was recovered from an elderly woman with active or convalescent COVID-19. The chain carries TRBV7-2 and TRBJ1-6; D possibly corresponds to TRBD1 (5 bases). Sequences were obtained from peripheral blood. CDR3 in amino acids: CASSYLQDSPLHF. Here the CDR3 DNA reads TGTGCCAGCAGCTATCTACAGGACTCACCCCTCCACTTT. The variable domain in full, with the rest retrieved from reference TRBV7-2 and TRBJ1-6, is GAGVSQSPSNKVTEKGKDVELRCDPISGHTALYWYRQSLGQGLEFLIYFQGNSAPDKSGLPSDRFSAERTGGSVSTLTIQRTQQEDSAVYLCASSYLQDSPLHFGNGTRLTVT.